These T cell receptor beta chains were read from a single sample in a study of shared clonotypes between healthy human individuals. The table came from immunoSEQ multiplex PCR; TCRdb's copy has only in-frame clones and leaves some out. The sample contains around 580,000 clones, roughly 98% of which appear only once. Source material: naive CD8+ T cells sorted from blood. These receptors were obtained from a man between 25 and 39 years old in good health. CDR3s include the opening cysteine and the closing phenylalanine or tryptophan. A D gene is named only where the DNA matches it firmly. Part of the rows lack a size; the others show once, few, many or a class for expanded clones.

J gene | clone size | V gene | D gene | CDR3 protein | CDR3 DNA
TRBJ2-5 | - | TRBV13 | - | CASSFRGGIRETQYF | TGTGCCAGCAGCTTCCGAGGCGGGATTAGAGAGACCCAGTACTTC
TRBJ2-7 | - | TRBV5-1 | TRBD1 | CASSPLTGLGSGEQYF | TGCGCCAGCAGCCCATTGACAGGGTTGGGTTCGGGAGAGCAGTACTTC
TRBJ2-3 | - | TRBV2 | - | CARNGESTDTQYF | TGTGCCAGGAATGGGGAGAGCACAGATACGCAGTATTTT
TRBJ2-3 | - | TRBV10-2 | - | CASQERLLTSTDTQYF | TGCGCCAGCCAAGAGAGGCTGCTCACTAGCACAGATACGCAGTATTTT
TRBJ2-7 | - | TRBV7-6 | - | CASSYSSVTGTYEQYF | TGTGCCAGCAGCTATTCCTCTGTGACGGGGACCTACGAGCAGTACTTC
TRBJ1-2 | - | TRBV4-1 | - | CASSQDPTLHGYTF | TGCGCCAGCAGCCAAGATCCCACCCTTCATGGCTACACCTTC
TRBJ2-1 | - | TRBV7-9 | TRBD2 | CASRTGGSGDEQFF | TGTGCCAGCAGAACCGGGGGGTCGGGCGATGAGCAGTTCTTC
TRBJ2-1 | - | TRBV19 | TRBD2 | CASSMYGASGSRNEQFF | TGTGCCAGTAGTATGTACGGGGCTAGCGGGAGTCGTAATGAGCAGTTCTTC
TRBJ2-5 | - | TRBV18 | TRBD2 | CASSHGGGYQETQYF | TGTGCCAGCTCACACGGCGGGGGGTACCAAGAGACCCAGTACTTC
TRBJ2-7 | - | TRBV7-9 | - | CASSTTIGTEIYEQYF | TGTGCCAGCAGCACTACCATCGGGACGGAAATTTACGAGCAGTACTTC
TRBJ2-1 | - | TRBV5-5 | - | CASSLFLARENEQFF | TGTGCCAGCAGCTTGTTTTTAGCTCGTGAAAATGAGCAGTTCTTC
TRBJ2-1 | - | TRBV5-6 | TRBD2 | CASSVTSDPYNEQFF | TGTGCCAGCAGCGTGACTAGCGACCCCTACAATGAGCAGTTCTTC
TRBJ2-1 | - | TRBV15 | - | CATSRRVDFNEQFF | TGTGCCACCAGTAGGAGGGTTGATTTCAATGAGCAGTTCTTC
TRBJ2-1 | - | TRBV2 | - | CASRAGMSSYNEQFF | TGTGCCAGCCGGGCCGGAATGAGCTCCTACAATGAGCAGTTCTTC
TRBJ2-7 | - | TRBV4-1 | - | CASSPGPHYEQYF | TGCGCCAGCAGCCCTGGTCCACACTACGAGCAGTACTTC
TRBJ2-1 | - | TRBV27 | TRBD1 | CASSTDRGLEFSYNEQFF | TGTGCCAGCAGTACGGACAGGGGGCTTGAGTTCTCCTACAATGAGCAGTTCTTC
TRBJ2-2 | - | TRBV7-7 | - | CASSSGGGPGTGELFF | TGTGCTAGCAGCTCAGGAGGGGGACCCGGCACCGGGGAGCTGTTTTTT
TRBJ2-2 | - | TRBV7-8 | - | CASSKLGDGGGELFF | TGTGCCAGCAGCAAGTTGGGGGACGGAGGCGGGGAGCTGTTTTTT
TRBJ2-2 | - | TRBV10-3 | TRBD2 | CAINDGTSGTGELFF | TGTGCCATTAATGACGGGACTAGCGGAACCGGGGAGCTGTTTTTT
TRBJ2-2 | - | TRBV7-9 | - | CASSLEKAGLNTGELFF | TGTGCCAGCAGCTTAGAGAAGGCGGGGCTAAACACCGGGGAGCTGTTTTTT
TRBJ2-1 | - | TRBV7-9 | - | CASSLGVVEQFF | TGTGCCAGCAGCCTTGGGGTTGTTGAGCAGTTCTTC
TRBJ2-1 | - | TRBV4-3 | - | CASSQEIVLTSQFF | TGCGCCAGCAGCCAAGAAATTGTATTGACTTCTCAGTTCTTC
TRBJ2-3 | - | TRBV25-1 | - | CASTPPARSDTQYF | TGTGCCAGCACCCCGCCGGCACGGTCAGATACGCAGTATTTT
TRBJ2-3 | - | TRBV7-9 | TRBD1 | CASSPAGGESTDTQYF | TGTGCCAGCAGCCCTGCAGGGGGAGAGTCGACAGATACGCAGTATTTT
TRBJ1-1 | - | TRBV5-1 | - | CASSLWGVHPAEAFF | TGCGCCAGCAGCTTGTGGGGGGTCCACCCAGCTGAAGCTTTCTTT
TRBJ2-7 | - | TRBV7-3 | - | CASSLNTWGEEQYF | TGTGCCAGCAGCTTAAATACTTGGGGCGAGGAGCAGTACTTC
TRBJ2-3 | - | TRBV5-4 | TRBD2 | CASCRRSSGVGTDTQYF | TGTGCCAGCTGCCGGAGGTCTAGCGGGGTGGGCACAGATACGCAGTATTTT
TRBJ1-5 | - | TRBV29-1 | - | CSVGGSNQPQHF | TGCAGCGTTGGGGGGAGCAATCAGCCCCAGCATTTT
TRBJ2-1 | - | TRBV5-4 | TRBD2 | CASSIGTGGNEQFF | TGTGCCAGCAGCATCGGGACCGGGGGGAATGAGCAGTTCTTC
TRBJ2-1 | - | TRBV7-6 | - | CASSPNGRDEQFF | TGTGCCAGCAGCCCTAACGGCCGGGATGAGCAGTTCTTC
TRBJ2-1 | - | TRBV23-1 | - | CASGPGRGSWNEQFF | TGCGCCAGCGGACCTGGCAGGGGAAGTTGGAATGAGCAGTTCTTC
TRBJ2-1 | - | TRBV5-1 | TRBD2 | CASSLTPAGDFHEQFF | TGCGCCAGCAGCTTAACCCCAGCGGGAGATTTCCATGAGCAGTTCTTC
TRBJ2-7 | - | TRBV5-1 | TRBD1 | CASSVEGQGSSYEQYF | TGCGCCAGCAGCGTGGAAGGACAGGGAAGCTCCTACGAGCAGTACTTC
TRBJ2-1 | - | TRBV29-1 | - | CSVVRGLYNEQFF | TGCAGCGTTGTAAGGGGTCTATACAATGAGCAGTTCTTC
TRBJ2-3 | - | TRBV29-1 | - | CSVAADTDTQYF | TGCAGCGTTGCGGCTGACACAGATACGCAGTATTTT
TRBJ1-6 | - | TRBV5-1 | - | CASSLGWAGGDSPLHF | TGCGCCAGCAGCTTGGGCTGGGCGGGAGGAGATTCACCCCTCCACTTT
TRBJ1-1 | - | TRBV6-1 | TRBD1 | CASEQGWGTEAFF | TGTGCCAGCGAACAGGGGTGGGGTACTGAAGCTTTCTTT
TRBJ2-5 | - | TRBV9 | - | CASSASGTLETQYF | TGTGCCAGCAGCGCATCCGGGACACTGGAGACCCAGTACTTC
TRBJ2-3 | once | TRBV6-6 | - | CASSSEGTDTQYF | TGTGCCAGCAGTTCAGAGGGCACAGATACGCAGTATTTT
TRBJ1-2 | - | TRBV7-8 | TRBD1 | CASSLHRQGINYGYTF | TGTGCCAGCAGCCTCCATCGACAGGGGATCAACTATGGCTACACCTTC
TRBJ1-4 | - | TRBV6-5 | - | CASSYGTGEKLFF | TGTGCCAGCAGTTACGGGACCGGCGAAAAACTGTTTTTT